This TCR beta chain comes out of a study of blood T cells in healthy people across ages. General observations from the study: The CMV status of each donor remained undetermined, and this could have confounded shifts in expanded clonotypes. Fewer expanded clones and more diversity marked long-lived versus aged donors.

Germline V CDR1 and CDR2: SQVTM, ANQGSEA. The ends lost 6 bases at V and 6 bases at J; junction bases unmatched: 11. The CDR3 spans 15 residues. Together with a sample-barcoded 5' primer, a J-beta primer mix was included in a second PCR lasting roughly 6 to 12 cycles. Each CDR3 protein is one row after TCRdb ran MiXCR on the 5' RACE reads. The sample lists 750,000 or so distinct CDR3 sequences, 20% to 25% occurring once. This clonotype turned up a few times. Its antigen is currently unknown. This sample was shared with a second study, whose subject was T cells of mothers and their children. That paper states: All donors were healthy and Caucasian; they were three mothers and their six children. Primer M1S, used in the second PCR, introduced sample barcodes and 2-4 random nucleotides.

The TCR originated in a boy aged 5-17 years in good health. The sample taken for sequencing was blood. V usage is TRBV29-1 and J usage is TRBJ2-2; 9 nucleotides line up with TRBD1. The CDR3 reads CSVKAGQGIPGELFF. DNA of the CDR3: TGCAGCGTCAAAGCGGGACAGGGTATCCCCGGGGAGCTGTTTTTT.